The 17 T cell receptor beta chains in this list originate from one sample, sequenced in a study of glioma-infiltrating T cells. The iRepertoire nested amplicon-rescue multiplex PCR amplified TCR alpha and beta CDR3s from RNA. TCRdb reprocessed the multiplex PCR reads via MiXCR and lists one record per CDR3 protein. The sample yields some 150,000 distinct CDR3 sequences, roughly two fifths seen once. The sequenced sample was glioma tissue, nonneoplastic brain tissue, or PBMCs (not recorded which). The receptors shown here come from a human donor with low-grade glioma or glioblastoma, undergoing nonglioma brain surgery, or in good health (not recorded which).

The V call is TRBV7-2, the J call TRBJ1-2; no firm D call. Trimming removed 7 bases from V and 2 bases from J, with 17 bases in between. The CDR3 is 15 amino acids. Germline CDR1 and CDR2: SGHTA and FQGNSA. CDR3: CASTFGTATNYGYTF. CDR3 DNA: TGTGCCAGCACCTTCGGAACGGCTACGAACTATGGCTACACCTTC.

This sequence joins TRBV6-1 and TRBJ1-1, with a weak D call TRBD1 (6 bases). Trimming cost V 5 bases and J 2 bases, with 9 bases left between them. Germline V CDR1 and CDR2: MNHNS, SASEGT. The length of the CDR3 is 13 residues. The CDR3 DNA follows: TGTGCCAGCAGTTGGACAGACAACACTGAAGCTTTCTTT. Protein sequence: CASSWTDNTEAFF.

This clonotype appeared a single time. The chain is built from TRBV29-1 and TRBJ2-1; tentative D call: TRBD2 (5 bases). The CDR3 totals 12 residues. Trimming pared 4 bases from V and 4 bases from J, leaving 8 bases between. Germline values: CDR1 SQVTM, CDR2 ANQGSEA. CDR3 DNA: TGCAGCGTTGTTAGCGAATACAATGAGCAGTTCTTC. This translates into CSVVSEYNEQFF.

This clonotype was seen only a few times. Written as DNA, the CDR3 is TGTGCCAGCAATCTACAGGGATCCGATGGCTACACCTTC. Protein product: CASNLQGSDGYTF. The rearrangement joins TRBV6-2 or TRBV6-3 to TRBJ1-2; possible D gene TRBD1, 6 bases. Trimming stripped 7 bases from V and 6 bases from J, with 15 bases between. Germline V gene lookup returns CDR1 MNHEY and CDR2 SVGEGT. This CDR3 has 13 residues.

The chain joins TRBV18 to TRBJ2-3; a weak D match, TRBD2 (5 bases). Germline V gives CDR1 KGHSH, CDR2 LQKENI. This CDR3 is 13 amino acids long. Trimming cost V 5 bases and J 5 bases, with 11 bases left between them. CDR3 sequence: CASSFGEGDTQYF. As DNA, the CDR3 is TGTGCCAGCTCATTCGGGGAAGGAGATACGCAGTATTTT.

The chain employs TRBV29-1 and TRBJ1-2, with a tentative D call TRBD1 (5 bases). The CDR3 runs 12 residues. Germline V CDR1 and CDR2: SQVTM, ANQGSEA. V shed 6 bases and J shed 3 bases, with 11 bases lying between them. The CDR3: CSVGREDYGYTF. The CDR3 region has the DNA TGCAGCGTGGGCAGGGAGGACTATGGCTACACCTTC.

Comments on this clonotype: At one end the junction does not follow the germline gene, possibly because of a read error. The rearrangement links TRBV4-1 to TRBJ2-2, with D unclear. In germline, CDR1 is MGHRA, CDR2 YSYEKL. The CDR3 extends over 14 amino acids. CDR3 nucleotides: TGCTCCAGCAGCCAAGATCATGTCACCGGGGAGCTGTTTTTT. Translation: CSSSQDHVTGELFF.

Regarding this clonotype: Compared with germline, one end of the junction differs, possibly owing to a read error. V is TRBV7-2 and J is TRBJ1-2; 10 bases are a match to TRBD1. The CDR3 has 17 residues. Looked up from germline, CDR1 is SGHTA and CDR2 is FQGNSA. CDR3: CARSPSGQGKRASGYTF. The CDR3 DNA reads TGTGCCCGCAGCCCCTCGGGACAGGGGAAAAGGGCGTCAGGCTACACCTTC.

The gene calls are TRBV6-2 or TRBV6-3 and TRBJ2-7, with D maybe TRBD2 (5 bases). CDR1 and CDR2 from the germline V gene are MNHEY and SVGEGT. The CDR3 extends over 12 amino acids. Trimming took 6 bases from V and 4 from J, leaving 10 bases between them. DNA of the CDR3: TGTGCCAGCAGATACGGACTTTACGAGCAGTACTTC. Protein: CASRYGLYEQYF.

This chain joins TRBV20-1 and TRBJ1-5; no firm D call. This CDR3 spans 15 amino acids. V lost 5 bases and J 2 bases, leaving 16 bases between the germline ends. Germline V CDR1 and CDR2: DFQATT, SNEGSKA (reference sequence). The CDR3: CSASQVEAGNQPQHF. CDR3 nucleotides: TGCAGTGCTTCCCAAGTGGAGGCAGGCAATCAGCCCCAGCATTTT.

For the CDR3, the DNA is TGCAGTGCTAGAGATGAGGGGCAGCAATTGAACACTGAAGCTTTCTTT. It yields the protein CSARDEGQQLNTEAFF. The chain is built from TRBV20-1 and TRBJ1-1; D may be TRBD1 (5 bases). The CDR3 covers 16 residues. Trimming took 0 bases from V and 0 from J, leaving 14 bases between them. CDR1 is DFQATT and CDR2 is SNEGSKA in the germline V gene (reference sequence).

In its sample, this clonotype was seen a few times. V is TRBV7-2 and J is TRBJ2-7; D possibly corresponds to TRBD1 (5 bases). Trimming shortened V by 5 bases and J by 7 bases, and 15 bases separated the two germline ends. The germline V gene has CDR1 SGHTA and CDR2 FQGNSA. The CDR3 runs 13 residues. In nucleotides, the CDR3 is TGTGCCAGCAGCCTAAACACAGGTCGGGAGCAGTACTTC. The encoded protein is CASSLNTGREQYF.

In this sample, this clonotype turned up once. A single base separates this from a much larger clone, so it may be a read error. The chain employs TRBV6-2 or TRBV6-3 and TRBJ1-1, with D hard to call. This CDR3 spans 12 amino acids. Germline V gene data show CDR1 as MNHEY and CDR2 as SVGEGT. CDR3 nucleotides: TGTGCCAGCGGGAGAGGGAACACTGAATCTTTCTTT. This gives the protein CASGRGNTESFF.

There are a few counts of this clonotype. The chain joins TRBV6-1 to TRBJ2-5; 11 positions match TRBD2. This CDR3 comprises 14 residues. V lost 8 bases to trimming and J lost 9 bases; unmatched junction nucleotides: 11. Germline V gives CDR1 MNHNS, CDR2 SASEGT. Here the CDR3 DNA reads TGTGCCAGCCTACAGATCTTAGCGGGAGGGCCCCAGTACTTC. Protein product: CASLQILAGGPQYF.

V and J are TRBV6-2 or TRBV6-3 and TRBJ2-7, with 10 bases identical to TRBD1. The CDR3 is 16 residues long. From germline, CDR1 is MNHEY and CDR2 SVGEGT. Germline trimming cut 8 bases from V and 0 bases from J; bases unmatched to any gene: 10. CDR3 nucleotides: TGTGCCAGCTCACCAGGGACAGGGGTCAACTCCTACGAGCAGTACTTC. It encodes CASSPGTGVNSYEQYF.

There are a few counts of this clonotype. The chain has TRBV6-1 and TRBJ1-3; D remains ambiguous. This CDR3 contains 15 residues. Trimming cost V 5 bases and J 2 bases, with 13 bases left between them. Germline V lookup: CDR1 MNHNS, CDR2 SASEGT. CDR3 amino acids: CASSLSDIAGNTIYF. The CDR3 coding sequence is TGTGCCAGCAGTTTATCCGATATCGCTGGAAACACCATATATTTT.

This clonotype was seen only a few times. The CDR3 DNA reads TGTGCCAACGCCCAGGGGGTCAATCAGCCCCAGCATTTT. Protein sequence: CANAQGVNQPQHF. The V call is TRBV28, the J call TRBJ1-5, with 7 nucleotides matching TRBD1. Germline CDR1 is MDHEN and CDR2 is SYDVKM. This CDR3 has 13 amino acids. The V gene end was trimmed by 10 bases and the J gene end by 3 bases; junction bases not matched to a gene: 6.